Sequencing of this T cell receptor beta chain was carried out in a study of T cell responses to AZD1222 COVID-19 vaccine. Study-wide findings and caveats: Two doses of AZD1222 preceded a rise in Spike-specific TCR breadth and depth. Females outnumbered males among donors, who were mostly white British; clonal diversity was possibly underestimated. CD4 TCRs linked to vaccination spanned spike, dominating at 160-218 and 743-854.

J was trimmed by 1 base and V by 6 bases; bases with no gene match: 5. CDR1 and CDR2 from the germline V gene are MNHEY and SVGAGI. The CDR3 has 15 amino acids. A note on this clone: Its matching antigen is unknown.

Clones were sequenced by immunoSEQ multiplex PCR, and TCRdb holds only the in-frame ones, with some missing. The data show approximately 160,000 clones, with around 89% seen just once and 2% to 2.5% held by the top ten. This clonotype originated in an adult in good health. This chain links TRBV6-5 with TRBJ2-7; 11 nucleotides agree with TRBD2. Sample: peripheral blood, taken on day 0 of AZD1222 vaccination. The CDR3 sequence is CASRSSGRTSYEQYF. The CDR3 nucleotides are TGTGCCAGCAGATCTAGCGGGAGGACTTCCTACGAGCAGTACTTC.